One and the same sample provided the 20 T cell receptor beta chains below, sequenced in a study of T-cell reconstitution after alpha-beta-depleted transplantation in children. Unique molecular identifiers tagged the TCRbeta library. TCRdb redid the calling of the PCR reads with MiXCR, one entry per CDR3 protein. Of 600,000 to 800,000 distinct CDR3 sequences listed, around 13% are singletons. The sample consisted of PBMCs, taken before TCRalphabeta/CD19-depleted stem cell transplant. The receptor source for this set is a girl under 10 years old with congenital amegakaryocytic thrombocytopenia, due to receive a stem cell transplant.

Ten or more counts support this clonotype. The chain links TRBV6-5 to TRBJ2-3; 7 bases fit TRBD2. The CDR3 has 12 residues. Germline V gene sequence: CDR1 MNHEY, CDR2 SVGAGI. Trimming at V came to 4 bases and at J to 6 bases, leaving 1 base not matched to a gene. CDR3 region: CASSWEGDTQYF. DNA for the CDR3: TGTGCCAGCAGTTGGGAGGGGGATACGCAGTATTTT.

This chain connects TRBV14 to TRBJ2-7, with D maybe TRBD2 (5 bases). The germline V gene encodes CDR1 SGHDN and CDR2 FVKESK. Deletions cut 2 bases from V and 2 bases from J, with 13 bases between. This CDR3 is built from 15 residues. CDR3 DNA sequence: TGTGCCAGCAGCCAATCGGGGTTTCCAACCTACGAGCAGTACTTC. Its protein is CASSQSGFPTYEQYF.

This clonotype was detected ten times or more. The chain joins TRBV5-1 to TRBJ1-6; D gene uncertain. CDR1 and CDR2 from the germline V gene are SGHRS and YFSETQ. The CDR3 consists of 14 residues. V was clipped by 0 bases and J by 8 bases, with 9 bases between them. The CDR3: CASSLGRSDSPLHF. CDR3 bases: TGCGCCAGCAGCTTGGGGCGATCAGATTCACCCCTCCACTTT.

This clonotype was recorded many times. V usage is TRBV5-1 and J usage is TRBJ1-4; TRBD1 might be the D (5 bases). With 3 bases removed from V and 4 bases from J, the gap between germline ends came to 10 bases. CDR3 size: 14 residues. The germline V gene has CDR1 SGHRS and CDR2 YFSETQ. CDR3 sequence: CASSWRDGNEKLFF. The CDR3 DNA is TGCGCCAGCAGCTGGAGGGACGGTAATGAAAAACTGTTTTTT. Drawing the rest from reference TRBV5-1 and TRBJ1-4, the complete variable domain is KAGVTQTPRYLIKTRGQQVTLSCSPISGHRSVSWYQQTPGQGLQFLFEYFSETQRNKGNFPGRFSGRQFSNSRSEMNVSTLELGDSALYLCASSWRDGNEKLFFGSGTQLSVL.

This clonotype was counted many times. The gene calls are TRBV5-1 and TRBJ2-7; 11 positions match TRBD1. The germline V gene encodes CDR1 SGHRS and CDR2 YFSETQ. The CDR3 loop spans 16 amino acids. Trimming at V came to 1 base and at J to 5 bases, leaving 8 bases not matched to a gene. CDR3 amino acids: CASSLMPGQGVDEQYF. The DNA of the CDR3 is TGCGCCAGCAGCTTGATGCCGGGACAGGGGGTCGACGAGCAGTACTTC.

The chain has TRBV5-1 and TRBJ2-3, with a tentative D call TRBD2 (6 bases). CDR1 is SGHRS, CDR2 YFSETQ, per germline. This CDR3 is 16 amino acids long. Deletions cut 3 bases from V and 2 bases from J, with 16 bases between. DNA of the CDR3: TGCGCCAGCAGCTGGTCTAGCGCCGATTCCACAGATACGCAGTATTTT. Translated: CASSWSSADSTDTQYF.

The CDR3 DNA reads TGTGCCAGCAGTTTAAGCGCAGTGGGATTCTACAATGAGCAGTTCTTC. Translated, it gives CASSLSAVGFYNEQFF. The V and J genes are TRBV12-3 or TRBV12-4 and TRBJ2-1; unclear D gene. The CDR3 sequence is 16 residues long. Trimming shortened V by 2 bases and J by 3 bases, and 14 bases separated the two germline ends.

This clonotype has just a few counts. The genes are TRBV28 and TRBJ1-5; D remains ambiguous. Trimming took off 6 bases at V and 2 bases at J, with 20 bases between the two ends. Germline V gene data show CDR1 as MDHEN and CDR2 as SYDVKM. The CDR3 is 17 residues long. For the CDR3, the DNA is TGTGCCAGCAGGAGGTCGGGGATAAGGGTCGGCAATCAGCCCCAGCATTTT. Its protein is CASRRSGIRVGNQPQHF.

This clonotype was counted ten times or more. The CDR3: CASQLAGVGTDTQYF. Here the CDR3 DNA reads TGCGCCAGCCAACTAGCGGGAGTGGGGACAGATACGCAGTATTTT. The J gene is TRBJ2-3, the V gene TRBV10-2; 11 bases are shared with TRBD2. Per the germline V gene, CDR1 is WSHSY and CDR2 is SAAADI. Trimming cost V 8 bases and J 3 bases; bases outside gene matches: 7. The CDR3 extends over 15 amino acids.

The chain recombines TRBV12-3 or TRBV12-4 with TRBJ2-1; the match to TRBD2 covers 13 bases. The junction had 10 bases not matched to a gene; V was cut back by 5 bases and J by 12 bases. The CDR3 length is 15 residues. The CDR3: CASSPTSGRAFGQFF. CDR3 in DNA: TGTGCCAGCAGTCCAACTAGCGGGAGGGCCTTTGGGCAGTTCTTC.

This clonotype came up many times. The V gene is TRBV11-3, the J gene TRBJ2-1; D unresolved. The germline V and J ends were trimmed by 2 bases and 7 bases, with 9 bases remaining between them. The CDR3 has 13 amino acids. The germline V gene encodes CDR1 SGHNT and CDR2 YENEEA. The CDR3 DNA is TGTGCCAGCAGCTTAAGGTTCCTGAATGAGCAGTTCTTC. It is translated as CASSLRFLNEQFF. The complete variable domain, with remaining parts taken from reference TRBV11-3 and TRBJ2-1, reads EAGVVQSPRYKIIEKKQPVAFWCNPISGHNTLYWYLQNLGQGPELLIRYENEEAVDDSQLPKDRFSAERLKGVDSTLKIQPAELGDSAVYLCASSLRFLNEQFFGPGTRLTVL.

The rearrangement links TRBV5-1 to TRBJ2-7; 15 nucleotides match TRBD2. Germline lookup yields CDR1 SGHRS and CDR2 YFSETQ. The trim removed 2 bases at V and 4 bases at J, leaving 10 bases unmatched. The CDR3 is 18 amino acids. CDR3 coding DNA: TGCGCCAGCAGCTTCTCCGGGACTAGCGGGAGGAATATATACGAGCAGTACTTC. Protein product: CASSFSGTSGRNIYEQYF.

This clonotype occurred a few times. The chain recombines TRBV7-2 with TRBJ2-5; 12 nucleotides line up with TRBD2. The CDR3 is made up of 15 amino acids. Trimming took 0 bases from V and 4 from J; bases not matched to a gene: 0. Germline CDR1 SGHTA, CDR2 FQGNSA. As DNA, the CDR3 is TGTGCCAGCAGCTTAGCGGGACTAGCGGGAGAGACCCAGTACTTC. Amino acids: CASSLAGLAGETQYF.

This chain links TRBV27 with TRBJ1-6, with D perhaps TRBD1 (5 bases). Germline V gene lookup returns CDR1 MNHEY and CDR2 SMNVEV (reference sequence). The V end lost 6 bases, the J end lost 4 bases, and 16 bases lay between the germline ends. This CDR3 spans 16 amino acids. CDR3 in amino acids: CASSYLFGAYNSPLHF. The CDR3 nucleotides read TGTGCCAGCAGCTACCTTTTCGGGGCTTATAATTCACCCCTCCACTTT.

This clonotype was seen many times. The J gene is TRBJ2-1, the V gene TRBV12-3 or TRBV12-4; D unresolved. This CDR3 is 11 amino acids long. The V gene lost 1 base and the J gene lost 9 bases, with 4 bases spanning the gap. As DNA, the CDR3 is TGTGCCAGCAGTTTAGTCACTGAGCAGTTCTTC. Protein: CASSLVTEQFF.

The sample holds a few counts of this clonotype. V is TRBV2 and J is TRBJ2-1; weak D call: TRBD2 (6 bases). Germline V CDR1 and CDR2: SNHLY, FYNNEI. This CDR3 is built from 15 residues. With 3 bases removed from V and 4 bases from J, the gap between germline ends came to 13 bases. CDR3 region: CASSETSGRYNEQFF. Here the CDR3 DNA reads TGTGCCAGCAGTGAGACCAGCGGGCGATACAATGAGCAGTTCTTC.

This clonotype was detected only a few times. The chain couples TRBV5-1 to TRBJ1-2; 7 bases are shared with TRBD1. Germline lookup yields CDR1 SGHRS and CDR2 YFSETQ. Losses at the gene ends were 4 bases for V and 4 bases for J; bases not matched to a gene: 7. This CDR3 spans 14 amino acids. The CDR3 protein is CASSGGRGFYGYTF. The DNA of the CDR3 is TGCGCCAGCAGCGGCGGCAGGGGGTTCTATGGCTACACCTTC.

This clonotype was found many times. The chain links TRBV12-3 or TRBV12-4 to TRBJ2-2, with D maybe TRBD2 (5 bases). This CDR3 region has 14 residues. Trimming stripped 0 bases from V and 7 bases from J, with 9 bases between. The CDR3 region has the DNA TGTGCCAGCAGTTTAGCGCCTCGGGGCGGGGAGCTGTTTTTT. As protein: CASSLAPRGGELFF.

This clonotype appeared many times. V gene TRBV11-2 combines with J gene TRBJ2-1; 10 bases align to TRBD2. Looked up from germline, CDR1 is SGHAT and CDR2 is FQNNGV. The length of the CDR3 is 16 residues. The J segment lost 5 bases and the V segment lost 5 bases, leaving 9 bases of the junction unmatched. CDR3 region: CASSPKIAGGHNEQFF. The CDR3 DNA reads as TGTGCCAGCAGCCCAAAAATAGCGGGAGGCCACAATGAGCAGTTCTTC.

This clonotype was recorded many times. CDR3: CASSPVGTGYTDTQYF. In DNA form, the CDR3 reads TGTGCCAGCAGCCCGGTCGGGACAGGGTACACAGATACGCAGTATTTT. The chain uses TRBV5-6 and TRBJ2-3; 9 nucleotides align to TRBD1. Germline values: CDR1 SGHDT, CDR2 YYEEEE. With V trimmed by 4 bases and J by 2 bases, 8 bases remained unmatched. This CDR3 contains 16 residues.